This entry concerns a single T cell receptor (beta chain). Its antigen is currently not known. No much larger clone is present one base from it, and per-base qualities are unavailable. The cohort comprised some 700 healthy bone marrow donors. All cohort members were sampled while nominally healthy, although unrecorded immune exposures were likely present. The donor tested CMV seronegative, placing the donor among the approximately 400 seronegative members of the cohort. Each donor provided a peripheral blood sample, and peripheral blood mononuclear cells were used for TCR beta sequencing. The Qiagen DNeasy Blood Extraction Kit was used to extract genomic DNA from the blood cell samples. These data belong to a study of cytomegalovirus exposure and HLA in healthy donors (dated by TCRdb to between 2016 and 2019). About the study as a whole: In an earlier analysis of 450 to 750 of the donors, approximately 260 Gb of sequence data and 95 million to 130 million unique TCR beta sequences from about 179 million T cells were reported. An earlier analysis of 587 of the donors used high-throughput TCR beta sequencing to judge whether each TCR beta V gene segment behaved as functional or pseudogenic. Across approximately 420 genotyped donors of the cohort, an average of about 240,000 unique TCR beta nucleotide sequences per donor were sequenced, and approximately 19% of those sequences were non-productive. Donor age, sex, ethnicity and CMV serostatus were compiled alongside the repertoire data. The later analysis used no new phenotypic data to find candidate immune exposures, relying instead on TCR beta sequences and their occurrence across donors. Of the approximately 400 genotyped donors, 70% to 90% were placed in the genetic ancestry cluster associated with self-reported Caucasian donors. All discovery cohort repertoires had been generated on a single sequencing platform. A separate validation cohort of 100 to 150 different subjects was used in addition to the roughly 700-subject first cohort. The study used immunosequencing to profile the T cell repertoires of approximately 640 subjects and linked those repertoires to cytomegalovirus serostatus. Typing coverage differed by locus: A, B, C, DRB1 and DQB1 were typed in about 620-640 donors, DQA1 in roughly 500, DPA1 in approximately 610, and DPB1 in roughly 450. The study aimed to test whether cataloging public T cell receptors could reveal signatures of past pathogen exposure. High-throughput TCR immunosequencing, statistical association of individual TCRs with disease status, and machine learning were combined to predict cytomegalovirus infection status. Genome-wide SNP genotypes for about 60% of the 666 donors were used in a later genetic analysis, which treated that subset as a discovery cohort. An early release that covered fewer than 800 HLA-typed donors contained around 300 gigabases of sequencing data and tens of millions of unique TCR sequences. Four to six DR-DQ haplotypes were handled as single units for association and clustering, since linkage in the cohort was strong. A later analysis re-examined previously published TCR beta repertoires from 500 to 700 donors and added high-resolution HLA genotyping to investigate patterns of TCR occurrence. HLA typing included class I and class II loci at four-digit resolution.

The library relied on the immunoSEQ multiplex PCR assay. The multiplex PCR relied on a mix of 60 forward primers for TCR Vbeta segments and 13 reverse primers for TCR Jbeta segments. A multiplex PCR assay on genomic DNA amplified the CDR3 region of rearranged TCR beta genes. Amplified TCR beta libraries were sequenced as 87-base-pair reads on the Illumina HiSeq System. Concerning the study's data processing: Across the 600 to 700 repertoires, a later analysis counted roughly 84 million unique TCR beta chains, around 10 million of which were shared by at least two donors. Raw reads were error-corrected and collapsed into unique sequences by a nearest-neighbor algorithm in which closely related sequences were merged to remove PCR and sequencing errors. Alignment of CDR3 sequences to IMGT reference sequences was used to assign V, D and J gene segments. Each retained sequence needed at least a six-nucleotide match to both a V gene segment and a J gene segment. Rearrangements were called productive when the CDR3 lacked stop codons and stayed in frame with V and J; all others were non-productive. Following IMGT convention, CDR3 was defined as the stretch from the second conserved V-encoded cysteine to the conserved J-encoded phenylalanine. Sequences without an unambiguous match to a single V gene segment were excluded from the earlier analysis of 450 to 750 of the donors. An earlier analysis of 587 of the donors called V segments functional above 56.7% productive rearrangements and segregating when the between-donor standard deviation exceeded 5%. A statistical classification framework was built to diagnose cytomegalovirus status from the catalog of TCR beta chain sequences. A later analysis assigned V and J genes by comparing TCR nucleotide sequences with IMGT/GENE-DB human TR gene sequences. In a later analysis, CDR3 sequences and most-parsimonious VDJ recombination scenarios were assigned using the TCRdist pipeline. In a later analysis, each TCR beta chain was defined by its CDR3 amino acid sequence together with its V-gene family, and reads without a unique V-gene family were excluded. In a later analysis, around 650 highly shared, low-generation-probability nucleotide sequences were removed to address suspected cross-contamination and a sequencing artifact. A later analysis calculated a clonal expansion index for each public chain from normalized within-repertoire ranks of inferred template counts. A later analysis computed generation probabilities with a VDJ recombination model fitted to out-of-frame rearrangements, and checked the results against IGoR. In a later analysis, TCR-TCR, TCR-HLA and TCR-CMV co-occurrence was scored with hypergeometric tests, and a repertoire-size bias correction was applied to TCR pairs. False discovery rates were estimated in a later analysis by permuting HLA or CMV assignments 20 times. In a later analysis, co-occurring TCRs were grouped using DBSCAN, with TCRdist sequence similarity added in when clustering inside HLA-allele-positive subsets. Repertoires with fewer than 30,000 or more than 120,000 public chains were left out of co-occurrence clustering, as were four to six repertoires with anomalous nucleotide sharing. TCRdb mirrors the immuneACCESS table, restricted to in-frame sequences. Some clones are absent from its copies; in checked studies, under half trace to an unresolved V gene, and the reason for the others is unknown. The D gene and trimming were derived from the DNA, and the V and J assignments and clone size from that table. This sample is represented by under 200,000 clones; less than 90% of them were singletons. The ten largest make up 1.5% to 2% of the sample.

Results the study describes overall, beyond this receptor: Because HLA typing was missing for some donors at each locus, association tests included only the typed subset. Linkage disequilibrium might explain the correlated functional status among segregating V segments, but an unknown experimental factor could not be ruled out. Some IMGT-functional V segments, including TRBV6-2 and TRBV6-3, could not be told apart with the 87-base-pair reads, so those segments were excluded. A cluster of highly shared sequence variants was judged likely to be a technical artifact of the sequencing pipeline. A later analysis reported that several top co-occurrence clusters appeared linked to parvovirus B19, influenza, CMV and Epstein-Barr virus. In the study, 150 to 200 TCR beta chains were listed as associated with cytomegalovirus. A further reported finding was that TCR beta sequences accurately predicted the HLA-A and HLA-B alleles for most subjects in the first cohort. In a later genetic analysis, a missense DCLRE1C variant was associated with V-gene and J-gene trimming of TCR beta chains, and the association was replicated in an independent cohort. According to a later genetic analysis, donors in an Asian-associated ancestry cluster had fewer N-insertions in productive TCRs than the approximately 610-donor mean. Three of the identified cytomegalovirus-associated TCR beta chains were confirmed in vitro to be specific for cytomegalovirus antigens. Because counts were too low, 15 to 20 rarely observed V segments, including chromosome 9 orphons, were excluded from the earlier analysis of 587 of the donors. Immune exposure information for the cohort was limited to CMV serostatus. Most TCR sequences were observed very rarely across donors, whereas some public TCRs were present in many individuals. At a false discovery rate of 0.05, a later analysis linked about 16,000 TCR beta sequences to specific HLA alleles. The authors suggested that the approach could potentially be generalized to other disease states and immunological phenotypes. In this cohort, only TCR beta chains were sequenced, and detectable features were limited by the absence of alpha or paired-chain data. In a later analysis, TCR association rates were found to vary across HLA loci, with the most associated TCRs seen for DRB1 alleles and the fewest for HLA-C alleles. Strong co-occurrence of HLA alleles, especially DR and DQ, made assigning TCR associations to individual alleles difficult. The classifier was reported to diagnose cytomegalovirus status with high specificity and sensitivity in both the original cohort and the validation cohort. A later analysis found that HLA-associated TCR beta chains were more clonally expanded and had lower generation probabilities than equally common non-associated chains. Most CMV-associated TCR beta chains appeared to be HLA-restricted in a later analysis, and the HLA associations seemed to be driven largely by CMV exposure. Presence/absence analyses assumed roughly uniform sequencing depth across donors, an assumption that may not hold. Broadly in line with IMGT annotations, most TCR beta V segments showed up in productive rearrangements about 90% or about 30% of the time in an earlier analysis of some 590 of the donors.

The CDR3 runs 14 amino acids, cysteine and phenylalanine included. This entry keeps only the CDR3 DNA: 42 bases, framed from base 1. Reading the germline V gene (reference sequence) gives CDR1 LNHDA and CDR2 SQIVND. Cut back by 7 bases and 5 bases, the V and J ends lie 14 bases apart. The specimen was PBMCs. This sequence was found in a man younger than 30 in good health and CMV-seronegative. The V and J genes are TRBV19 and TRBJ2-2; TRBD2 could be the D gene, as 7 bases match. CDR3 reads: CASNMGGGTGELFF. The DNA sequence follows: TGTGCCAGTAATATGGGAGGGGGAACCGGGGAGCTGTTTTTT.